This T cell receptor beta chain was retrieved from a study of synovial regulatory T cells in juvenile arthritis. This CDR3 comprises 16 residues. Only the protein is on record. Per the germline V gene, CDR1 is SGHAT and CDR2 is FQNNGV. Clones were read by immunoSEQ multiplex PCR, and TCRdb kept only the in-frame ones, dropping some. This sample's table has 8,000 to 10,000 clones. The genes are TRBV11-2 and TRBJ2-7; TCRdb calls TRBD2, which cannot be checked without DNA. Sequencing input: Treg cells from blood. The subset here: remaining (HLA-DR-negative) circulating blood Treg cells. The source of this sequence is a donor aged 2-30 years with juvenile idiopathic arthritis. The CDR3 sequence is CASSLRFRLAVDEQYF.